Listed here are 21 T cell receptor beta chains from one sample, sequenced in a study of shared T cell receptors in the human thymus. Method: immunoSEQ multiplex PCR; TCRdb's copy keeps in-frame clones and lacks some. This table has around 65,000 clones, roughly 96% appearing once. Sequencing input: thymocytes. The origin of the receptors is a human donor.

The rearrangement links TRBV5-4 to TRBJ2-3; no firm D call. The V end was cut by 1 base, the J end by 1 base, with 10 bases between. CDR1 and CDR2 (germline): SGHNT, YYREEE (reference sequence). The CDR3 extends over 15 amino acids. In nucleotides, the CDR3 is TGTGCCAGCAGCTTGTTCGGTTCTCGCACAGATACGCAGTATTTT. Protein sequence: CASSLFGSRTDTQYF. Based on the CDR3 plus reference TRBV5-4 and TRBJ2-3, the full variable domain is ETGVTQSPTHLIKTRGQQVTLRCSSQSGHNTVSWYQQALGQGPQFIFQYYREEENGRGNFPPRFSGLQFPNYSSELNVNALELDDSALYLCASSLFGSRTDTQYFGPGTRLTVL.

The V call is TRBV5-6, the J call TRBJ2-7, with a possible D match to TRBD1 (5 bases). From germline, CDR1 is SGHDT and CDR2 YYEEEE. Trimming cost V 1 base and J 3 bases, with 26 bases left between them. The CDR3 loop spans 19 amino acids. The CDR3 DNA sequence: TGTGCCAGCAGCTTGCGTCTTTTAGATTTGGGGCAGGCATTCTACGAGCAGTACTTC. The encoded protein is CASSLRLLDLGQAFYEQYF.

The chain combines TRBV11-2 with TRBJ2-5; 8 bases fit TRBD2. The CDR3 contains 16 residues. V lost 1 base, J lost 1 base, and 5 bases stayed unmatched. Germline V gene sequence: CDR1 SGHAT, CDR2 FQNNGV. CDR3 bases: TGTGCCAGCAGCTTAGTCCGGGGGGGGCTCCAAGAGACCCAGTACTTC. It is translated as CASSLVRGGLQETQYF.

A few counts support this clone. The rearrangement joins TRBV6-5 to TRBJ1-2, with 7 bases identical to TRBD1. The CDR3 consists of 13 residues. CDR1 is MNHEY and CDR2 is SVGAGI in the germline V gene. Unmatched junction bases numbered 11, after V lost 8 bases and J lost 8 bases. CDR3 nucleotides: TGTGCCAGCGGGGGACCTCAGGGGGTGGGCTACACCTTC. It is translated as CASGGPQGVGYTF.

The chain has TRBV13 and TRBJ2-1, with D perhaps TRBD1 (7 bases). Trimming took off 2 bases at V and 11 bases at J, with 22 bases between the two ends. The CDR3 has 16 amino acids. Germline CDR1 is PRHDT and CDR2 is FYEKMQ (reference sequence). CDR3 sequence reads: CASSLREQGGQCQQFF. The CDR3 DNA sequence: TGTGCCAGCAGCTTACGGGAGCAGGGGGGCCAATGCCAGCAGTTCTTC.

The count of this clone is one. This chain joins TRBV27 and TRBJ2-6, with D maybe TRBD1 (6 bases). Germline values: CDR1 MNHEY, CDR2 SMNVEV (reference sequence). V lost 4 bases to trimming and J lost 0 bases, with 31 bases between them. The CDR3 runs to 23 residues. CDR3 nucleotide sequence: TGTGCCAGCAGTTCTACGACAGGCCCCACATCCCAAAGGCGAGACTCTGGGGCCAACGTCCTGACTTTC. Its protein product is CASSSTTGPTSQRRDSGANVLTF.

This clone has more than one count but fewer than ten. The chain recombines TRBV6-1 with TRBJ1-1; tentative D call: TRBD1 (5 bases). V was clipped by 7 bases and J by 4 bases, with 10 bases between them. The CDR3 covers 12 residues. The germline V gene encodes CDR1 MNHNS and CDR2 SASEGT. In nucleotides, the CDR3 is TGTGCCAGCACCCGTACAGGCACTGAAGCTTTCTTT. Its translation: CASTRTGTEAFF.

The chain has TRBV6-1 and TRBJ2-1; maybe TRBD1 (5 bases). The CDR3 has 15 amino acids. Germline assignment: CDR1 MNHNS and CDR2 SASEGT. Trimming took off 8 bases at V and 0 bases at J, with 14 bases between the two ends. The CDR3 coding sequence is TGTGCCAGCGGGGCGGAAAGGATCTCCTACAATGAGCAGTTCTTC. Its protein product is CASGAERISYNEQFF.

This sequence joins TRBV4-2 and TRBJ2-7, with 10 bases identical to TRBD2. CDR1 LGHNA and CDR2 YNFKEQ come from the germline V gene. This CDR3 comprises 17 residues. J was trimmed by 5 bases and V by 0 bases; bases with no gene match: 10. The CDR3 reads CASSQDPLIAGGDEQYF. CDR3 nucleotide sequence: TGTGCCAGCAGCCAAGATCCCCTAATAGCGGGGGGAGACGAGCAGTACTTC.

V and J are TRBV5-6 and TRBJ1-5; possibly TRBD1 for D (6 bases). Germline-derived CDR1 and CDR2 are SGHDT and YYEEEE. The CDR3 runs to 16 residues. Trimming took off 1 base at V and 4 bases at J, with 15 bases between the two ends. CDR3 nucleotides: TGTGCCAGCAGCTTGCTAATTCAGGGGCCAAATCAGCCCCAGCATTTT. As protein: CASSLLIQGPNQPQHF.

V and J are TRBV6-4 and TRBJ2-7; TRBD1 matches 12 bases. The junction had 18 bases not matched to a gene; V was cut back by 1 base and J by 2 bases. This CDR3 comprises 21 residues. Germline loops: CDR1 MRHNA, CDR2 SNTAGT. The CDR3 loop reads CASSDLPGDRGPDLPTYEQYF. Written as DNA, the CDR3 is TGTGCCAGCAGTGACTTGCCCGGGGACAGGGGGCCCGACTTACCTACCTACGAGCAGTACTTC.

This chain uses TRBV9 with TRBJ2-3; 10 bases match TRBD2. Per the germline V gene, CDR1 is SGDLS and CDR2 is YYNGEE. This CDR3 has 19 residues. V lost 3 bases and J lost 3; bases outside the gene matches: 16. The CDR3: CASSAHFPLLAGRTDTQYF. For the CDR3, the DNA is TGTGCCAGCAGCGCACACTTCCCCCTACTAGCGGGGAGGACAGATACGCAGTATTTT.

This chain uses TRBV25-1 with TRBJ1-3; D possibly corresponds to TRBD1 (5 bases). Per germline, CDR1 MGHDK and CDR2 SYGVNS. There are 13 residues in the CDR3. V was cut by 6 bases and J by 4 bases, with 10 bases left in between. The CDR3 DNA follows: TGTGCCAGCAGGCCTGGGGGAGGAAACACCATATATTTT. Protein product: CASRPGGGNTIYF.

This sequence joins TRBV7-3 and TRBJ2-5, with 8 positions matching TRBD2. Germline V gene sequence: CDR1 SGHTA, CDR2 FQGTGA. The J segment lost 3 bases and the V segment lost 9 bases, leaving 12 bases of the junction unmatched. The CDR3 runs to 15 residues. The chain's CDR3 is CARGVASGLEETQYF. CDR3 DNA sequence: TGTGCCAGAGGGGTGGCTAGCGGGTTAGAAGAGACCCAGTACTTC.

J is TRBJ2-5 and V is TRBV7-6; D may be TRBD2 (5 bases). Trimming pared 5 bases from V and 1 base from J, leaving 14 bases between. Germline loops: CDR1 SGHVS, CDR2 FNYEAQ. The CDR3 length is 15 residues. The CDR3 nucleotides are TGTGCCAGCAGCCACCGACTATCCTCCCAAGAGACCCAGTACTTC. This translates into CASSHRLSSQETQYF.

V and J are TRBV4-3 and TRBJ2-1; D perhaps matches TRBD1 (5 bases). Deletions cut 0 bases from V and 9 bases from J, with 21 bases between. CDR1 LGHNA and CDR2 YSLEER come from the germline V gene. The CDR3 sequence is 17 residues long. The CDR3 here is CASSQDGLRARSGEQFF. The CDR3 DNA reads as TGCGCCAGCAGCCAAGATGGGCTCAGGGCACGATCGGGTGAGCAGTTCTTC.

This clone was observed a few times. V gene TRBV6-5 combines with J gene TRBJ2-7; D is uncertain. CDR1 and CDR2 from the germline V gene are MNHEY and SVGAGI. The CDR3 covers 12 residues. V was trimmed by 6 bases and J by 3 bases, leaving 9 bases between them. The CDR3 region has the DNA TGTGCCAGCAGCTCGGACGGCTACGAGCAGTACTTC. This gives the protein CASSSDGYEQYF.

The chain employs TRBV19 and TRBJ2-4; D may be TRBD1 (6 bases). The germline V gene has CDR1 LNHDA and CDR2 SQIVND (reference sequence). The CDR3 runs to 15 residues. The V end was cut by 4 bases, the J end by 5 bases, with 15 bases between. The CDR3 reads CASSTNRVSQNIQYF. The CDR3 DNA follows: TGTGCCAGTAGTACCAACAGGGTGTCCCAAAACATTCAGTACTTC.

V and J are TRBV6-1 and TRBJ1-6, with D hard to call. There are 15 residues in the CDR3. V was clipped by 3 bases and J by 0 bases, with 6 bases between them. CDR1 and CDR2 from the germline V gene are MNHNS and SASEGT. CDR3 region: CASSEFSSYNSPLHF. The CDR3 nucleotides read TGTGCCAGCAGTGAGTTTAGCTCCTATAATTCACCCCTCCACTTT.

The CDR3 nucleotides are TGTGCCAGCAGGATGTCGGGGCTGTCCCACAATCCCAATGAGCAGTTCTTC. The encoded protein is CASRMSGLSHNPNEQFF. The J gene is TRBJ2-1, the V gene TRBV25-1, with D tentatively TRBD1 or TRBD2 (5 bases each). V gave up 6 bases and J gave up 6 bases, with 24 bases separating them. This CDR3 is built from 17 residues. In germline, CDR1 is MGHDK, CDR2 SYGVNS.

V gene TRBV5-1 combines with J gene TRBJ1-1; tentative D call: TRBD1 (5 bases). V lost 4 bases, J lost 1 base, and 17 bases lay in between. The germline gives CDR1 SGHRS, CDR2 YFSETQ. The CDR3 is 16 residues long. The CDR3 DNA is TGCGCCAGCAGCGATACGAAGGGACGGGCGAACACTGAAGCTTTCTTT. This encodes CASSDTKGRANTEAFF. Full variable domain (missing parts from reference TRBV5-1 and TRBJ1-1): KAGVTQTPRYLIKTRGQQVTLSCSPISGHRSVSWYQQTPGQGLQFLFEYFSETQRNKGNFPGRFSGRQFSNSRSEMNVSTLELGDSALYLCASSDTKGRANTEAFFGQGTRLTVV.